These T cell receptor beta chains were read from a single sample in a study of T cell responses to AZD1222 COVID-19 vaccine. Repertoires were generated with immunoSEQ multiplex PCR, while TCRdb's copy carries only in-frame clones and drops some. Among about 53,000 clones listed, approximately 84% were seen once. Sequencing used peripheral blood, obtained on day 0 of AZD1222 vaccination. These receptors were taken from an adult in good health. Each CDR3 is given with its conserved first and last residue. The D gene is left open where the match is weak. Where a row states a size, it is once, few, many or the class of an expanded clone; other rows omit it.

j_call clone_size cdr3_length d_call v_call cdr3_nt cdr3_aa
TRBJ1-3 . 16 . TRBV7-8 TGTGCCAGCAGCTTAGCTGTAGGGCTGCCTGGAAACACCATATATTTT CASSLAVGLPGNTIYF
TRBJ1-6 once 13 TRBD1 TRBV29-1 TGCAGCGCCGGGCAGGGGGCTGGGTCACCCCTCCACTTT CSAGQGAGSPLHF
TRBJ2-1 . 13 TRBD1 TRBV27 TGTGCCAGCCGACAGGGGGGGTACAATGAGCAGTTCTTC CASRQGGYNEQFF
TRBJ2-7 few 11 . TRBV24-1 TGTGCCACCAGTGCAGGGTACGAGCAGTACTTC CATSAGYEQYF
TRBJ2-7 . 14 TRBD2 TRBV6-2/TRBV6-3 TGTGCCAGCAGTTACGTGGGAGGGGCCTACGAGCAGTACTTC CASSYVGGAYEQYF
TRBJ1-4 . 15 . TRBV28 TGTGCCAGCAGTACCAGGGAGGCGGCTAATGAAAAACTGTTTTTT CASSTREAANEKLFF
TRBJ1-1 . 13 . TRBV18 TGTGCCAGCTCTGCACAGGGAAACACTGAAGCTTTCTTT CASSAQGNTEAFF
TRBJ2-3 . 16 TRBD1 TRBV5-1 TGCGCCAGCAGCTTGGCCGGGGACAGGGCAGCAGATACGCAGTATTTT CASSLAGDRAADTQYF
TRBJ2-1 . 17 TRBD2 TRBV24-1 TGTGCCACCAGTGATGGCATTAGCGGGGGAAGTTACAATGAGCAGTTCTTC CATSDGISGGSYNEQFF
TRBJ2-1 once 15 TRBD2 TRBV7-2 TGTGCCAGCAGCCTAGAGGCGGGAGCTTACAATGAGCAGTTCTTC CASSLEAGAYNEQFF
TRBJ2-7 . 14 . TRBV28 TGTGCCAGCAGGCGGGATGTTCCCCCCTACGAGCAGTACTTC CASRRDVPPYEQYF
TRBJ2-2 . 15 . TRBV5-5 TGTGCCAGCAGCTCCCAGAGCACAAACACCGGGGAGCTGTTTTTT CASSSQSTNTGELFF
TRBJ2-5 . 15 . TRBV20-1 TGCAGTGCTAGTCTCCCGAGGGGGAGAGAAGAGACCCAGTACTTC CSASLPRGREETQYF
TRBJ1-5 . 15 . TRBV27 TGTGCCACCAAACCATTTCAGGATAGCAATCAGCCCCAGCATTTT CATKPFQDSNQPQHF
TRBJ1-3 . 16 . TRBV9 TGTGCCAGCAGCGTAGGCCCCTCGGTCCCTGGAAACACCATATATTTT CASSVGPSVPGNTIYF
TRBJ1-3 . 15 . TRBV5-1 TGCGCCAGCAGCGCGGACGGTTCTACTGGAAACACCATATATTTT CASSADGSTGNTIYF
TRBJ2-7 . 9 . TRBV28 TGTGCCAGCAAAGGCGAGCAGTACTTC CASKGEQYF
TRBJ2-2 . 16 TRBD1 TRBV11-2 TGTGCCAGCAGCCCAAGGACAGGGGTCGACACCGGGGAGCTGTTTTTT CASSPRTGVDTGELFF
TRBJ2-2 . 16 . TRBV18 TGTGCCAGCTCACCTTCAGGGGCGCGTGGGACCGGGGAGCTGTTTTTT CASSPSGARGTGELFF
TRBJ1-1 few 16 . TRBV6-2/TRBV6-3 TGTGCCAGCAGTTTCGATAGAGACGGGAAGAACACTGAAGCTTTCTTT CASSFDRDGKNTEAFF
TRBJ2-2 . 14 . TRBV6-5 TGTGCCAGCAGTAATTTCAGGCTCACCGGGGAGCTGTTTTTT CASSNFRLTGELFF
TRBJ1-2 once 15 TRBD1 TRBV25-1 TGTGCCAGCAGTGACCCCGGGACAGGGCGCTATGGCTACACCTTC CASSDPGTGRYGYTF
TRBJ2-7 . 16 . TRBV19 TGTGCCAGTAGTAGTTTCGGTGGGGGGAACTCCTACGAGCAGTACTTC CASSSFGGGNSYEQYF
TRBJ1-2 . 13 . TRBV18 TGTGCCAGCTCACAGGGACCTAACTATGGCTACACCTTC CASSQGPNYGYTF
TRBJ1-2 . 13 TRBD1 TRBV24-1 TGTGCCACAGCCGGGACAGGGTCCGCTGGCTACACCTTC CATAGTGSAGYTF
TRBJ2-7 . 15 TRBD2 TRBV6-5 TGTGCCAGCAAACCTCCTTGGGGGGGAAACTACGAGCAGTACTTC CASKPPWGGNYEQYF
TRBJ1-1 . 12 . TRBV30 TGTGCCTGGAGTATCCCAGACACCGAAGCTTTCTTT CAWSIPDTEAFF
TRBJ2-3 . 19 TRBD1 TRBV6-1 TGTGCCAGCAGTGAAGTGGATTCTTGGACAGGGGGCCGCTCAGATACGCAGTATTTT CASSEVDSWTGGRSDTQYF
TRBJ2-3 . 16 . TRBV28 TGTGCCAGCAGTTTATATGGGGGAGGAGCTGCGGATACGCAGTATTTT CASSLYGGGAADTQYF
TRBJ1-2 once 15 . TRBV28 TGTGCCAGCACCCTAAAGGCAGGGTCCCACTATGGCTACACCTTC CASTLKAGSHYGYTF
TRBJ2-6 . 18 TRBD2 TRBV3-1/TRBV3-2 TGTGCCAGCAGCCAAGATCGGGCTAGCGGGACCGGGGCCAACGTCCTGACTTTC CASSQDRASGTGANVLTF
TRBJ2-1 . 15 TRBD2 TRBV10-3 TGTGCCATCAGCCGACTAGCGGAGAACTACAATGAGCAGTTCTTC CAISRLAENYNEQFF
TRBJ2-5 . 14 . TRBV6-1 TGTGCCAGCAGTGAGAGACAGACCCAAGAGACCCAGTACTTC CASSERQTQETQYF
TRBJ2-1 . 14 . TRBV5-1 TGCGCCAGCAGCTTAGTTGTCGGTAACAATGAGCAGTTCTTC CASSLVVGNNEQFF
TRBJ1-5 . 13 . TRBV28 TGTGCCAGCAGCCTGACCTTAAATCAGCCCCAGCATTTT CASSLTLNQPQHF
TRBJ2-3 . 15 . TRBV2 TGTGCCAGCAGTGTCGGCGGTGCTAGCACAGATACGCAGTATTTT CASSVGGASTDTQYF
TRBJ1-5 . 14 TRBD1 TRBV29-1 TGCAGCGTTGGAGGGGGCGGGGACAATCAGCCCCAGCATTTT CSVGGGGDNQPQHF
TRBJ2-1 few 12 . TRBV5-8 TGTGCCAGCAGTATTGGAGTCCGGAAGCAGTTCTTC CASSIGVRKQFF
TRBJ1-3 . 15 TRBD1 TRBV7-2 TGTGCCAGCAGCCGCCGGGACAGGGGTACAAACACCATATATTTT CASSRRDRGTNTIYF
TRBJ2-3 . 15 . TRBV5-1 TGCGCCAGCAGCTTGGAGGGACGGGGCACAGATACGCAGTATTTT CASSLEGRGTDTQYF
TRBJ2-5 . 17 TRBD1 TRBV3-1/TRBV3-2 TGTGCCAGCAGCCAAGATTATCGGACAGGGGGCAGAGAGACCCAGTACTTC CASSQDYRTGGRETQYF
TRBJ2-3 . 17 TRBD1 TRBV24-1 TGTGCCACCAGTGATTGGCGGGACAGGCGGCGCACAGATACGCAGTATTTT CATSDWRDRRRTDTQYF
TRBJ2-7 . 18 . TRBV6-2/TRBV6-3 TGTGCCAGCAGTTACAAGGTCTGGGGGGACGCCTCAGACTACGAGCAGTACTTC CASSYKVWGDASDYEQYF
TRBJ2-1 . 14 TRBD2 TRBV9 TGTGCCAGCAGCGTAGTTAGCGGGAGCAATGAGCAGTTCTTC CASSVVSGSNEQFF
TRBJ2-1 . 11 . TRBV6-5 TGTGCCAGCATTCGAGGTTATGAGCAGTTCTTC CASIRGYEQFF
TRBJ2-5 . 13 . TRBV12-3/TRBV12-4 TGTGCCAGCAGTTTATGGCTAGCTGAGACCCAGTACTTC CASSLWLAETQYF
TRBJ2-5 . 17 . TRBV5-5 TGTGCCAGCAGCCCCGACCCTAGCCGGGTGGTCCAAGAGACCCAGTACTTC CASSPDPSRVVQETQYF
TRBJ1-1 . 14 . TRBV27 TGTGCCAGCAGAAATTTTGGGGGTCTCGCTGAAGCTTTCTTT CASRNFGGLAEAFF
TRBJ2-7 . 13 . TRBV28 TGTGCCAGCACCAGCGGGCTTCCCTACGAGCAGTACTTC CASTSGLPYEQYF
TRBJ2-5 . 16 TRBD2 TRBV3-1/TRBV3-2 TGTGCCAGCAGCCAAGCTCCCTCCGGGAGGAGGGAGACCCAGTACTTC CASSQAPSGRRETQYF
TRBJ1-5 . 18 . TRBV28 TGTGCCAGCAGTAGAACTGGGGGGACACTCAATAGCAATCAGCCCCAGCATTTT CASSRTGGTLNSNQPQHF
TRBJ2-2 . 16 TRBD1 TRBV24-1 TGTGCCACCAGTGATTTGACAGGGGGCCGGACCGGGGAGCTGTTTTTT CATSDLTGGRTGELFF
TRBJ2-7 few 14 . TRBV11-2 TGTGCCAGCAGCCTAAGTCCGGGTAGCTACGAGCAGTACTTC CASSLSPGSYEQYF
TRBJ2-2 . 16 TRBD2 TRBV28 TGTGCCAGCAGTTTAAGTCTAGCGGGACTCACCGGGGAGCTGTTTTTT CASSLSLAGLTGELFF
TRBJ1-6 . 14 . TRBV28 TGTGCCAGCAGTTTAGGTGGACTCAGGTCACCCCTCCACTTT CASSLGGLRSPLHF